This is a list of T cell receptor beta chains from one sample in a study of monozygotic twins with inflammatory bowel disease. No DNA is given; TCRdb re-called the 5' RACE reads and lists each CDR3 protein once. Its listing shows about 210,000 distinct CDR3 sequences. Sequences were obtained from blood. The receptors were gathered from a human donor with ulcerative colitis or Crohn's disease, or a healthy co-twin of an affected twin (not recorded which). Both conserved end residues are part of each CDR3.

V	J	CDR3
TRBV5-1	TRBJ2-7	CASSLTASGGQQYF
TRBV6-1	TRBJ1-1	CASSQGGVGTEAFF
TRBV5-1	TRBJ2-5	CASSMEETQYF
TRBV7-2	TRBJ1-5	CASSLVRVGNQPQHF
TRBV5-6	TRBJ2-7	CASSPKTGSHEQYF
TRBV12-3/TRBV12-4	TRBJ2-7	CASSLTGPLWEQYF
TRBV19	TRBJ2-1	CASSISLATNEQFF
TRBV5-1	TRBJ2-3	CASSLDAGDTQYF
TRBV6-1	TRBJ2-7	CASTDRGPSSYEQYF
TRBV7-2	TRBJ1-1	CASSLGGVNTEAFF
TRBV11-2	TRBJ2-2	CASSLDPIGTSGDTGELFF
TRBV2	TRBJ1-2	CASSERLNYGYTF
TRBV12-3/TRBV12-4	TRBJ2-5	CASSRLAGGLETQYF
TRBV12-3/TRBV12-4	TRBJ1-2	CASSLQDSYGYTF